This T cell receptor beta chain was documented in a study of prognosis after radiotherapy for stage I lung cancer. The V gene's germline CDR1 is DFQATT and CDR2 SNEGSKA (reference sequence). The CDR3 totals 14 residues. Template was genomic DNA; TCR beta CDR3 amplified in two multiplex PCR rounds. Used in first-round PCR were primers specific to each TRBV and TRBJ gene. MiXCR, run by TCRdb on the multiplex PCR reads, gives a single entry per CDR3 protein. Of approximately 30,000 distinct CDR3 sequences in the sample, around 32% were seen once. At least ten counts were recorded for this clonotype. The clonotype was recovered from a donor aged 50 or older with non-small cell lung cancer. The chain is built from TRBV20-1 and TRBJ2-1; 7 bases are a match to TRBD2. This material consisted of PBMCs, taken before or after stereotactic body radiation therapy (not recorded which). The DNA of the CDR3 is TGCAGCGCCCGCCCGCGGGGGAGGTACAATGAGCAGTTCTTC. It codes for CSARPRGRYNEQFF.